The T cell receptor (beta chain) under discussion was sequenced for a study of T cells expressing NK-cell markers. Study context: Sorted CD3+CD56+NKG2C+, CD3+CD56+NKG2C- and CD3+CD56-NKG2C+ T-cell subsets were beta-chain profiled.

As to this clonotype: As yet, its antigen is unknown.

No DNA is given; TCRdb re-called the 5' RACE reads and lists each CDR3 protein once. The listing records hundreds of thousands of distinct CDR3 sequences. There are 13 residues in the CDR3. The germline V gene has CDR1 SNHLY and CDR2 FYNNEI. The study, taken as a whole, reports: No clear determination of HCMV specificity was made for expanded NKG2C+ T cell clones. A few donors' CD3+CD56-NKG2C+ cells were dominated by the same clonotypes.

The rearrangement uses TRBV2 and TRBJ1-2. This receptor was identified in a man between 18 and 69 years old in good health. The sequenced sample consisted of blood T cells: a sorted CD56 or NKG2C T cell subset, CD4+ or CD8+ T cells, or bulk PBMC T cells (not recorded which). The CDR3 protein is CASRKSGFYGYTF.